One and the same sample provided the 12 T cell receptor beta chains below, sequenced in a study of shared clonotypes between healthy human individuals. The method was immunoSEQ multiplex PCR; TCRdb's version includes in-frame clones alone and lacks a portion of them. The sample records 600,000 or so clones, around 95% being singletons. As defined, naive CD8 cells were CD45RO-negative and positively selected for CCR7, with terminally differentiated effector memory CD45RA+ cells excluded. The material sequenced was naive CD8+ T cells sorted from blood. These receptors were collected from a woman in her 30s in good health.

V and J are TRBV28 and TRBJ2-5; 7 bases fit TRBD1. The CDR3 is 15 amino acids. The V gene's germline CDR1 is MDHEN and CDR2 SYDVKM. V was pared by 3 bases and J by 5 bases, with 9 bases of the junction left unmatched. The CDR3 reads CASSLPVGQQETQYF. The CDR3 region has the DNA TGTGCCAGCAGTTTGCCGGTGGGACAGCAGGAGACCCAGTACTTC.

The rearrangement uses TRBV11-2 and TRBJ1-3; D is perhaps TRBD1 (5 bases). V lost 1 base, J lost 2 bases, and 12 bases lay in between. The CDR3 contains 16 residues. CDR1 is SGHAT, CDR2 FQNNGV, per germline. The CDR3 coding sequence is TGTGCCAGCAGCTTAGGGCAGGGTCGGACTGGAAACACCATATATTTT. It codes for CASSLGQGRTGNTIYF.

This chain uses TRBV5-6 with TRBJ2-1; TRBD2 agrees at 11 bases. This CDR3 is 16 amino acids long. With V trimmed by 4 bases and J by 3 bases, 6 bases remained unmatched. In germline, CDR1 is SGHDT, CDR2 YYEEEE. The CDR3 DNA is TGTGCCAGCAGCCGGGGGACTAGCGGATTCTACAATGAGCAGTTCTTC. It specifies CASSRGTSGFYNEQFF.

The V and J genes are TRBV18 and TRBJ2-1; D is undetermined. Trimming took off 0 bases at V and 8 bases at J, with 17 bases between the two ends. This CDR3 is 16 amino acids long. Germline-derived CDR1 and CDR2 are KGHSH and LQKENI. CDR3 loop: CASSPPQTQVSHEQFF. DNA for the CDR3: TGTGCCAGCTCACCACCCCAGACTCAGGTCTCGCATGAGCAGTTCTTC.

The chain employs TRBV28 and TRBJ1-1; TRBD1 agrees at 7 bases. This CDR3 spans 12 amino acids. Germline V gene sequence: CDR1 MDHEN, CDR2 SYDVKM. J was trimmed by 4 bases and V by 8 bases; bases with no gene match: 4. CDR3 in DNA: TGTGCCAGCTTTTCAGGGGGCACTGAAGCTTTCTTT. Protein sequence: CASFSGGTEAFF.

The chain is built from TRBV5-1 and TRBJ2-7; D ambiguous. Trimming cost V 4 bases and J 5 bases, with 10 bases left between them. This CDR3 region has 12 residues. The germline V gene has CDR1 SGHRS and CDR2 YFSETQ. CDR3 sequence reads: CASSPDTDEQYF. CDR3 nucleotides: TGCGCCAGCAGCCCCGACACCGACGAGCAGTACTTC.

The chain employs TRBV5-4 and TRBJ2-5, with 11 bases fitting TRBD2. The last part of the DNA fits TRBJ2-7 better; the J call may be wrong. CDR1 is SGHNT, CDR2 YYREEE, per germline (reference sequence). The CDR3 is made up of 14 amino acids. CDR3 DNA: TGTGCCAGCAGCTATAGCGGGAGGGCCAACGAGCAGTACTTC. Residues: CASSYSGRANEQYF.

J is TRBJ2-7 and V is TRBV7-8; no reliable D call. Germline V lookup: CDR1 SGHVS, CDR2 FQNEAQ. V lost 5 bases to trimming and J lost 7 bases, with 9 bases between them. There are 11 residues in the CDR3. CDR3 nucleotide sequence: TGTGCCAGCAGCCCATCGACGGAGCAGTACTTC. Protein sequence: CASSPSTEQYF.

The table lists this clone with a count of one. This chain connects TRBV2 to TRBJ1-6; the match to TRBD1 covers 9 bases. Trimming at V came to 6 bases and at J to 8 bases, leaving 5 bases not matched to a gene. The CDR3 spans 14 residues. Germline V lookup: CDR1 SNHLY, CDR2 FYNNEI. For the CDR3, the DNA is TGTGCCAGCAGCGCCGGGACAGGGTATTCACCCCTCCACTTT. Translated: CASSAGTGYSPLHF.

The chain combines TRBV7-3 with TRBJ2-2; D is perhaps TRBD2 (6 bases). Germline V gives CDR1 SGHTA, CDR2 FQGTGA. The CDR3 consists of 15 residues. V lost 3 bases to trimming and J lost 3 bases, with 11 bases between them. CDR3 DNA: TGTGCCAGCAGCTTCGGGAGTTGGTACACCGGGGAGCTGTTTTTT. As protein: CASSFGSWYTGELFF.

J is TRBJ1-5 and V is TRBV27, with D unresolved. Deletions cut 5 bases from V and 7 bases from J, with 15 bases between. The germline V gene encodes CDR1 MNHEY and CDR2 SMNVEV (reference sequence). This CDR3 has 14 amino acids. The CDR3 DNA is TGTGCCAGCAGTCCTATACAACACGGGCAGCCCCAGCATTTT. Encoded protein: CASSPIQHGQPQHF.

CDR3 sequence: CASSQLQSRAEAFF. CDR3 in DNA: TGTGCCAGCAGCCAATTACAGTCTCGAGCTGAAGCTTTCTTT. V is TRBV25-1 and J is TRBJ1-1; D gene unclear. Per germline, CDR1 MGHDK and CDR2 SYGVNS. The V and J ends lost 6 bases and 6 bases respectively, with 17 bases between them. The CDR3 length is 14 residues.